This T cell receptor beta chain came from a study of blood T cell repertoires in COVID-19. Germline lookup yields CDR1 LNHDA and CDR2 SQIVND (reference sequence). CDR3 size: 16 residues. V trimming: 1 base; J trimming: 5 bases; junction bases outside the gene matches: 4. Under the authors' procedure: By means of reference gene primer amplification, nucleated cell counts were estimated. Sequencing used immunoSEQ multiplex PCR; TCRdb keeps in-frame clones, though not all of them. V, J and clone size are those of that table, while D and trimming were read from the DNA. The sample includes 650,000 to 800,000 clones, just under 90% of them seen just once.

V is TRBV19 and J is TRBJ2-2; 10 bases are a match to TRBD2. The TCR was taken from a woman aged 18-29 years with acute or convalescent COVID-19. Sequenced: peripheral blood. CDR3 amino acids: CASSIVSGGRTGELFF. In DNA, the CDR3 is TGTGCCAGTAGTATAGTTAGCGGGGGGCGTACCGGGGAGCTGTTTTTT.